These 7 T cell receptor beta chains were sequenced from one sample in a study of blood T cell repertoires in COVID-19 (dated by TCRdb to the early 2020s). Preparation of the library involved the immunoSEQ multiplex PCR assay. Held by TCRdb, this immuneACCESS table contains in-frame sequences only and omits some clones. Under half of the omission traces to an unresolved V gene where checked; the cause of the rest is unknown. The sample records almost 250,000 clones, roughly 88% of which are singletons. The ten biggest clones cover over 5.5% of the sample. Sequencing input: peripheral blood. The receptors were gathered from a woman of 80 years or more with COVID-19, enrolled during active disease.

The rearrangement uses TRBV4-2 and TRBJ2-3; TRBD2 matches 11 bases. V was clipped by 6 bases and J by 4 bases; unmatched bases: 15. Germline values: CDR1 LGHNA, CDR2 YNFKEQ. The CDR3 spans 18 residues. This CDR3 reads CASSRTTPSGGTSDTQYF. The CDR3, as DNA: TGTGCCAGCAGTCGAACTACCCCTAGCGGGGGGACATCAGATACGCAGTATTTT.

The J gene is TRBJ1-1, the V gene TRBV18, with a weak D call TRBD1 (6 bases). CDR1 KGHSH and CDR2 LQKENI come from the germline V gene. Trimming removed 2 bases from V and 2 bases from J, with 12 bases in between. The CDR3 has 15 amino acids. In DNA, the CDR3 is TGTGCCAGCTCACCAACAGGGCCTTCAAACACTGAAGCTTTCTTT. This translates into CASSPTGPSNTEAFF.

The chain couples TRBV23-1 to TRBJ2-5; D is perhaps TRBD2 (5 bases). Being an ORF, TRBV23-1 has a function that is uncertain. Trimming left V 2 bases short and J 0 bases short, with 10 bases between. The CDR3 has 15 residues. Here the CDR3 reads CASSQRGRYQETQYF. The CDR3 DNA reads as TGCGCCAGCAGTCAACGGGGTCGCTACCAAGAGACCCAGTACTTC.

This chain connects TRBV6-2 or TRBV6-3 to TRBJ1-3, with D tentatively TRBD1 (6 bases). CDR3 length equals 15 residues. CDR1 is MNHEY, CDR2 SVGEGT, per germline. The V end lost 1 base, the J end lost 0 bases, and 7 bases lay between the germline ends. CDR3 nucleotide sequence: TGTGCCAGCAGTTACTACAGGGTCTCTGGAAACACCATATATTTT. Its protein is CASSYYRVSGNTIYF.

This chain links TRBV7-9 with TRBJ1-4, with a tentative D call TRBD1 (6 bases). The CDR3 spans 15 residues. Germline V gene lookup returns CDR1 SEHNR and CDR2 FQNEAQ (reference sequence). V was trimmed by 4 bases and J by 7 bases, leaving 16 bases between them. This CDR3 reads CASSSGTLSSEKLFF. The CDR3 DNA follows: TGTGCCAGCAGCTCAGGGACACTCAGCAGTGAAAAACTGTTTTTT.

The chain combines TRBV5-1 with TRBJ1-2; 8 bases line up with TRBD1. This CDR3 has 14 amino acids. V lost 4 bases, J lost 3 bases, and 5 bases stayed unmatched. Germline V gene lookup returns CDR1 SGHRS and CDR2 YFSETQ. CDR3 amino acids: CASSRTGFYYGYTF. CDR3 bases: TGCGCCAGCAGCCGGACAGGGTTTTACTATGGCTACACCTTC.

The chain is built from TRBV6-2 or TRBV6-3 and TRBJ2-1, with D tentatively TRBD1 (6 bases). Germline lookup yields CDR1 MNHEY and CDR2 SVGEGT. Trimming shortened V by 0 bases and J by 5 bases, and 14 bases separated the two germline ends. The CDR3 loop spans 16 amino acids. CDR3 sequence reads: CASSYSGQGFHNEQFF. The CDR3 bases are TGTGCCAGCAGTTACTCGGGGCAGGGGTTCCACAATGAGCAGTTCTTC.